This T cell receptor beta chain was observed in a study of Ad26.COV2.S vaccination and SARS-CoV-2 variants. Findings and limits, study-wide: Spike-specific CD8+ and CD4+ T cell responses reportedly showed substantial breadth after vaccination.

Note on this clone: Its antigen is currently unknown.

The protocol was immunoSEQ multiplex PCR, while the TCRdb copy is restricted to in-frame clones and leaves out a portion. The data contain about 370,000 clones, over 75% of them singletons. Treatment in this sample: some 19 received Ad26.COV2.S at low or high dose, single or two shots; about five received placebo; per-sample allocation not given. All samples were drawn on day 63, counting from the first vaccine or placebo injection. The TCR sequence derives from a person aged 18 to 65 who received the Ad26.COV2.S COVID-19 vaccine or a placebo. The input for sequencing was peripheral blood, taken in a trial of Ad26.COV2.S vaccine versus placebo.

CDR3 region: CASSQMRPPNPRLASSYEQYF. Here the CDR3 DNA reads TGTGCCAGCAGCCAAATGAGGCCACCGAATCCCAGACTAGCGAGCTCCTACGAGCAGTACTTC. The chain has TRBV14 and TRBJ2-7; TRBD2 agrees at 8 bases. The germline gives CDR1 SGHDN, CDR2 FVKESK. V trimming: 2 bases; J trimming: 0 bases; junction bases outside the gene matches: 21. The CDR3 loop spans 21 amino acids.